These T cell receptor beta chains were read from a single sample in a study of cytomegalovirus exposure and HLA in healthy donors. TCRdb keeps only in-frame clones here, not all; method: immunoSEQ multiplex PCR. The sample shows around 300,000 clones, 88% of them seen only once. Specimen: PBMCs. These receptors were obtained from a woman younger than 30 in good health and CMV-seronegative. CDR3s include the opening cysteine and the closing phenylalanine or tryptophan. D genes are given only for firm matches. Some rows have no size entry. The others give once, few or many, or a class for an expanded clone.

d_gene	v_gene	len	j_gene	abundance	CDR3aa	CDR3nt
NA	TRBV25-1	15	TRBJ1-1	once	CASSDPAGGNTEAFF	TGTGCCAGCAGTGACCCCGCGGGGGGAAACACTGAAGCTTTCTTT
TRBD2	TRBV7-3	14	TRBJ2-1	NA	CASSNSGSLHEQFF	TGTGCCAGCAGCAATAGCGGGAGTCTTCATGAGCAGTTCTTC
TRBD1	TRBV19	14	TRBJ2-7	few	CASSIGTESYEQYF	TGTGCCAGTAGTATTGGGACAGAATCCTACGAGCAGTACTTC
TRBD2	TRBV27	14	TRBJ2-7	NA	CASSRSGTPYEQYF	TGTGCCAGCAGCCGTAGCGGGACCCCCTACGAGCAGTACTTC
NA	TRBV6-5	13	TRBJ2-7	NA	CASSYGGSYEQYF	TGTGCCAGCAGTTACGGGGGGTCGTACGAGCAGTACTTC
TRBD2	TRBV4-1	17	TRBJ2-1	NA	CASSQDRSRAGINEQFF	TGCGCCAGCAGCCAAGACCGAAGTCGAGCGGGAATTAATGAGCAGTTCTTC
NA	TRBV6-5	15	TRBJ1-2	NA	CASSYYHGGNYGYTF	TGTGCCAGCAGTTACTATCATGGGGGGAACTATGGCTACACCTTC
TRBD2	TRBV27	14	TRBJ2-7	NA	CASSLLAGSYEQYF	TGTGCCAGCAGCTTACTAGCGGGTTCCTACGAGCAGTACTTC
NA	TRBV11-2	14	TRBJ2-1	NA	CASKIPGRPNEQFF	TGTGCCAGCAAAATTCCGGGGAGACCTAATGAGCAGTTCTTC
NA	TRBV6-5	11	TRBJ2-7	NA	CASSYLGLTYF	TGTGCCAGCAGTTACTTGGGCCTCACGTACTTC
NA	TRBV13	14	TRBJ1-1	NA	CASIGGTMNTEAFF	TGTGCCAGCATCGGGGGGACCATGAACACTGAAGCTTTCTTT
NA	TRBV19	14	TRBJ2-1	NA	CASTTLAGIGEQFF	TGTGCCAGTACAACGCTAGCCGGCATAGGTGAGCAGTTCTTC
NA	TRBV28	14	TRBJ1-1	NA	CASSFIYTNTEAFF	TGTGCCAGCAGTTTTATTTACACGAACACTGAAGCTTTCTTT
NA	TRBV2	14	TRBJ2-2	NA	CASRDSGGTGELFF	TGTGCCAGTCGGGACTCTGGGGGCACCGGGGAGCTGTTTTTT
TRBD1	TRBV19	16	TRBJ1-5	NA	CASSRTGTRSNQPQHF	TGTGCCAGTAGCAGGACAGGGACACGAAGCAATCAGCCCCAGCATTTT
NA	TRBV25-1	13	TRBJ2-7	NA	CASSGLEYYEQYF	TGTGCCAGCAGCGGACTGGAATATTACGAGCAGTACTTC
TRBD2	TRBV30	14	TRBJ2-1	NA	CAWSPSSGSGPQFF	TGTGCCTGGAGTCCCTCTAGCGGGAGTGGACCGCAGTTCTTC
NA	TRBV5-5	15	TRBJ1-1	NA	CASSSSDWWDTEAFF	TGTGCCAGCAGCTCCTCCGACTGGTGGGACACTGAAGCTTTCTTT
NA	TRBV15	16	TRBJ2-2	NA	CATSRARNANTGELFF	TGTGCCACCAGCAGAGCTAGAAACGCGAACACCGGGGAGCTGTTTTTT
TRBD1	TRBV28	15	TRBJ1-2	NA	CASSRPAQGAIGYTF	TGTGCCAGCAGTCGCCCCGCTCAGGGGGCGATTGGCTACACCTTC
TRBD1	TRBV18	15	TRBJ2-7	NA	CASSPTWDRDYEQYF	TGTGCCAGCTCACCAACTTGGGACAGGGACTACGAGCAGTACTTC
NA	TRBV7-3	14	TRBJ2-5	NA	CASSTGGVGRTQYF	TGTGCCAGCAGCACCGGAGGGGTGGGGAGGACCCAGTACTTC
TRBD2	TRBV4-1	16	TRBJ2-7	once	CASSQLTSGGYYEQYF	TGCGCCAGCAGCCAATTGACTAGCGGGGGATACTACGAGCAGTACTTC
TRBD1	TRBV19	15	TRBJ2-1	NA	CASSTGQGGVNEQFF	TGTGCCAGTAGTACGGGACAGGGGGGAGTGAATGAGCAGTTCTTC
NA	TRBV15	16	TRBJ1-3	NA	CATSRDLGSSGNTIYF	TGTGCCACCAGCAGAGATCTGGGGAGCTCTGGAAACACCATATATTTT
TRBD2	TRBV29-1	13	TRBJ2-7	NA	CSVESRGSGEQYF	TGCAGCGTTGAAAGTCGCGGGAGTGGCGAGCAGTACTTC
TRBD1	TRBV27	14	TRBJ1-2	NA	CASSRTGINYGYTF	TGTGCCAGCAGCCGGACAGGGATTAACTATGGCTACACCTTC
TRBD1	TRBV5-1	15	TRBJ2-3	NA	CASSWSDRDGDTQYF	TGCGCCAGCAGCTGGTCGGACAGGGATGGAGATACGCAGTATTTT
TRBD2	TRBV5-1	14	TRBJ2-7	NA	CASSLTSGAYEQYF	TGCGCCAGCAGCTTGACTAGCGGAGCCTACGAGCAGTACTTC
NA	TRBV5-6	11	TRBJ2-7	once	CASSFEYEQYF	TGTGCCAGCAGCTTTGAGTACGAGCAGTACTTC
NA	TRBV7-3	13	TRBJ2-5	NA	CASSSQAQETQYF	TGTGCCAGCAGCAGCCAAGCCCAAGAGACCCAGTACTTC
NA	TRBV4-2	15	TRBJ1-2	NA	CASSQGNSGVYGYTF	TGTGCCAGCAGCCAAGGCAACAGCGGGGTCTATGGCTACACCTTC
NA	TRBV5-1	13	TRBJ1-2	NA	CASSGGQTYGYTF	TGCGCCAGCAGCGGAGGACAGACCTATGGCTACACCTTC
TRBD1	TRBV19	15	TRBJ1-6	NA	CASSPGTANNSPLHF	TGTGCCAGTAGTCCTGGGACAGCAAATAATTCACCCCTCCACTTT
NA	TRBV4-3	13	TRBJ2-1	NA	CASSQDRGGLYFF	TGCGCCAGCAGCCAAGATAGAGGGGGATTATATTTCTTC
TRBD1	TRBV5-4	16	TRBJ2-1	NA	CASGSPRKGANNEQFF	TGTGCCAGCGGATCACCCCGAAAGGGGGCCAACAATGAGCAGTTCTTC
TRBD1	TRBV2	15	TRBJ1-2	NA	CASSPRTGENYGYTF	TGTGCCAGCAGTCCCCGGACAGGAGAAAACTATGGCTACACCTTC
NA	TRBV6-1	15	TRBJ2-1	NA	CASPPRSGIYNEQFF	TGTGCCAGCCCCCCGAGGAGCGGAATCTACAATGAGCAGTTCTTC
NA	TRBV5-1	14	TRBJ1-2	NA	CASSLTGKSWGYTF	TGCGCCAGCAGCTTGACAGGAAAATCCTGGGGCTACACCTTC
TRBD1	TRBV5-1	13	TRBJ1-1	NA	CASSLTGGTEAFF	TGCGCCAGCAGCTTGACAGGGGGCACTGAAGCTTTCTTT
TRBD1	TRBV25-1	13	TRBJ2-7	NA	CASGGTGDYEQYF	TGTGCCAGCGGGGGGACAGGGGACTACGAGCAGTACTTC
NA	TRBV27	12	TRBJ2-4	NA	CASGTLLNIQYF	TGTGCCAGCGGGACTCTTTTAAACATTCAGTACTTC
NA	TRBV5-1	16	TRBJ1-1	NA	CASSLEAGRMNTEAFF	TGCGCCAGCAGCTTGGAGGCGGGTAGAATGAACACTGAAGCTTTCTTT
TRBD1	TRBV9	14	TRBJ2-5	NA	CASSVAGGGETQYF	TGTGCCAGCAGCGTAGCAGGGGGCGGTGAGACCCAGTACTTC
TRBD2	TRBV27	16	TRBJ2-3	NA	CASSLRASGSTDTQYF	TGTGCCAGCAGTTTAAGGGCTAGCGGAAGCACAGATACGCAGTATTTT
NA	TRBV7-3	15	TRBJ2-3	NA	CASKDAGASTDTQYF	TGTGCCAGCAAAGATGCGGGGGCCAGCACAGATACGCAGTATTTT
NA	TRBV6-6	14	TRBJ2-7	NA	CASSPQGLSYEQYF	TGTGCCAGCAGTCCCCAGGGACTCTCCTACGAGCAGTACTTC
TRBD2	TRBV13	16	TRBJ2-3	NA	CASSLLAGPSTDTQYF	TGTGCCAGCAGCTTGCTAGCGGGACCCTCCACAGATACGCAGTATTTT
TRBD1	TRBV11-2	14	TRBJ2-3	NA	CASSQTGFTDTQYF	TGTGCCAGCAGCCAGACAGGGTTTACAGATACGCAGTATTTT
NA	TRBV14	15	TRBJ2-4	NA	CASSQDARPKDIQYF	TGTGCCAGCAGCCAAGATGCCAGGCCCAAGGACATTCAGTACTTC
TRBD2	TRBV28	15	TRBJ2-7	NA	CASTLLAGGPLEQYF	TGTGCCAGCACCTTACTAGCGGGAGGTCCCCTGGAGCAGTACTTC
TRBD1	TRBV5-1	15	TRBJ1-6	NA	CASSYTGERNSPLHF	TGCGCCAGCAGCTATACAGGGGAACGGAATTCACCCCTCCACTTT
TRBD1	TRBV27	15	TRBJ1-4	NA	CASSLTGGPNEKLFF	TGTGCCAGCAGTCTCACAGGGGGCCCAAATGAAAAACTGTTTTTT
NA	TRBV27	11	TRBJ1-1	NA	CASSLGAVAFF	TGTGCCAGCAGTCTTGGGGCAGTAGCTTTCTTT
TRBD1	TRBV5-6	15	TRBJ2-7	NA	CASRGTGTGGYEQYF	TGTGCCAGCAGGGGAACCGGGACAGGGGGCTACGAGCAGTACTTC
NA	TRBV5-6	12	TRBJ1-2	NA	CASSFQQSGYTF	TGTGCCAGCAGCTTTCAACAGAGTGGCTACACCTTC
NA	TRBV20-1	11	TRBJ2-7	NA	CSTEGMFEQYF	TGCAGTACAGAGGGAATGTTTGAGCAGTACTTC
NA	TRBV13	20	TRBJ1-3	NA	CASSSSFSGWQGASGNTIYF	TGTGCCAGCAGCTCCTCGTTCAGTGGCTGGCAGGGTGCCTCTGGAAACACCATATATTTT
NA	TRBV9	15	TRBJ2-2	NA	CASSARDENTGELFF	TGTGCCAGCAGCGCGCGGGACGAAAACACCGGGGAGCTGTTTTTT